This T cell receptor (beta chain) was obtained from a study of blood T cell repertoires in COVID-19. The table lists this clone with a count of one. Assay used: immunoSEQ multiplex PCR; TCRdb lists only in-frame clones, some missing. The data contain 300,000 to 450,000 clones, 70% to 90% of them singletons. This CDR3 region has 13 residues. V was pared by 7 bases and J by 0 bases, with 12 bases between. The germline V gene has CDR1 SQVTM and CDR2 ANQGSEA. The study drew participants aged about 18 to 90 years from fewer than 30 US areas. Among Cohort 3 donors, those recovered had two negative PCRs, clearance, or symptom resolution.

This sequence joins TRBV29-1 and TRBJ1-1; a weak D match, TRBD1 (5 bases). Sequenced sample: PBMCs or T cells enriched from blood (not recorded which). The TCR comes from a woman between 18 and 29 years old who had recovered from COVID-19. The CDR3 loop reads CSGLGGVNTEAFF. The DNA for the CDR3 is TGCAGCGGTCTCGGAGGGGTGAACACTGAAGCTTTCTTT.